These T cell receptor beta chains were read from a single sample in a study of post-analysis software for immune sequencing data. TCRdb itself ran the PCR reads through MiXCR, one entry per CDR3 protein. Of around 250,000 distinct CDR3 sequences in the sample, 35% to 40% are singletons; the top ten hold around 4.7%. The specimen was blood. These receptors came from a girl aged 10 to 17 with multiple sclerosis. The CDR3 runs from the conserved cysteine through the conserved F or W. Fields, in order: J gene, V gene, clone size, D gene, CDR3 protein, CDR3 DNA. D genes are given only for firm matches. Where a row states a size, it is once, few, many or the class of an expanded clone; other rows omit it.

TRBJ1-2,TRBV9,many,TRBD1,CASSANRGQGYTF,TGTGCCAGCAGCGCAAACAGGGGGCAAGGCTACACCTTC
TRBJ1-5,TRBV6-5,few,.,CASSYSSRGEYSNQPQHF,TGTGCCAGCAGTTACTCGAGTAGAGGAGAGTATAGCAATCAGCCCCAGCATTTT
TRBJ2-1,TRBV6-2/TRBV6-3,few,.,CASRLAYSSYNEQFF,TGTGCCAGCAGGCTAGCGTACAGCTCCTACAATGAGCAGTTCTTC
TRBJ2-5,TRBV7-6,many,.,CASTKQGLETQYF,TGTGCCAGCACAAAACAGGGATTAGAGACCCAGTACTTC
TRBJ2-7,TRBV5-1,.,.,CASSFLGRIYEQYF,TGCGCCAGCAGCTTCCTAGGACGGATTTACGAGCAGTACTTC
TRBJ2-5,TRBV27,many,.,CASSQYRGQETQYF,TGTGCCAGCAGTCAGTACCGGGGGCAAGAGACCCAGTACTTC
TRBJ2-3,TRBV6-4,few,TRBD2,CASSELAGGPDTQYF,TGTGCCAGCAGTGAACTAGCGGGGGGGCCAGATACGCAGTATTTT
TRBJ2-1,TRBV7-8,many,.,CASSHNGHEQFF,TGTGCCAGCAGCCACAACGGTCATGAGCAGTTCTTC
TRBJ2-5,TRBV20-1,.,.,CSATGQGGETQYF,TGCAGTGCTACCGGGCAGGGTGGAGAGACCCAGTACTTC
TRBJ2-1,TRBV7-2,once,.,CASSSMGGGAYNEQFF,TGTGCCAGCAGCTCCATGGGGGGGGGCGCCTACAATGAGCAGTTCTTC
TRBJ1-2,TRBV29-1,.,TRBD1,CSARQGAGGYTF,TGCAGCGCCCGACAGGGGGCAGGTGGCTACACCTTC
TRBJ2-7,TRBV18,few,.,CASSPPTTPEQYF,TGTGCCAGCTCACCACCGACGACACCCGAGCAGTACTTC
TRBJ1-1,TRBV5-1,.,.,CASSLVPGVTMNTEAFF,TGCGCCAGCAGCTTGGTACCAGGGGTCACCATGAACACTGAAGCTTTCTTT
TRBJ1-1,TRBV7-3,few,.,CASAPGLRTEAFF,TGTGCCAGCGCCCCGGGGCTGAGGACTGAAGCTTTCTTT
TRBJ1-1,TRBV9,.,TRBD1,CASSVGQGDEAFF,TGTGCCAGCAGCGTAGGACAGGGGGATGAAGCTTTCTTT
TRBJ2-1,TRBV7-9,few,TRBD1,CASSPRPGTEYNEQFF,TGTGCCAGCAGCCCCCGTCCCGGGACAGAGTACAATGAGCAGTTCTTC
TRBJ2-3,TRBV7-2,.,TRBD2,CASSLAARGGQYF,TGTGCCAGCAGCTTAGCGGCGCGGGGGGGGCAGTATTTT
TRBJ1-4,TRBV4-1,many,TRBD1,CASSQPSGTGLPVGGEKLFF,TGCGCCAGCAGCCAACCGTCGGGGACAGGGCTACCCGTCGGTGGTGAAAAACTGTTTTTT
TRBJ2-3,TRBV28,few,.,CASSFRAIAPDTQYF,TGTGCCAGCAGTTTTAGGGCGATCGCCCCAGATACGCAGTATTTT
TRBJ2-2,TRBV20-1,.,.,CSARRRGTANTGELFF,TGCAGTGCTAGAAGACGGGGAACAGCGAACACCGGGGAGCTGTTTTTT
TRBJ2-4,TRBV28,many,TRBD1,CASNEGAAKNIQYF,TGTGCCAGCAACGAGGGGGCCGCCAAAAACATTCAGTACTTC
TRBJ2-7,TRBV4-2,once,TRBD2,CASSLTPTGGERTYEQYF,TGTGCCAGCAGCCTCACTCCCACGGGAGGTGAAAGGACGTACGAGCAGTACTTC
TRBJ2-2,TRBV9,.,.,CASSVGQINTGELFF,TGTGCCAGCAGCGTAGGACAGATTAACACCGGGGAGCTGTTTTTT
TRBJ2-1,TRBV6-5,many,TRBD2,CASSYSTREGQFF,TGTGCCAGCAGTTACTCGACCCGGGAGGGGCAGTTCTTC
TRBJ1-2,TRBV20-1,many,TRBD1,CSARDTRDSFYGYTF,TGCAGTGCTAGAGATACTAGGGACAGTTTTTATGGCTACACCTTC
TRBJ2-1,TRBV7-9,.,.,CASTYYGQGSNEQFF,TGTGCCAGCACCTATTACGGGCAGGGGTCCAATGAGCAGTTCTTC
TRBJ1-6,TRBV20-1,.,.,CSAVDLNSPLHF,TGCAGTGCTGTCGACCTGAATTCACCCCTCCACTTT
TRBJ2-1,TRBV7-9,many,TRBD2,CATDSLAVDSYNEQFF,TGTGCCACCGACTCTCTAGCGGTGGACTCCTACAATGAGCAGTTCTTC
TRBJ1-2,TRBV5-1,.,.,CASSSGTGVGYTF,TGCGCCAGCAGCTCGGGAACGGGAGTTGGCTACACCTTC
TRBJ2-3,TRBV10-3,.,.,CAITGRGHGDTQYF,TGTGCCATCACAGGACGGGGGCATGGAGATACGCAGTATTTT
TRBJ2-5,TRBV5-1,many,TRBD2,CASSPAGTRAAETQYF,TGCGCCAGCAGCCCAGCCGGGACTAGGGCCGCGGAGACCCAGTACTTC
TRBJ2-1,TRBV2,few,TRBD2,CASSEMGRLAWFF,TGTGCCAGCAGTGAAATGGGACGACTAGCGTGGTTCTTC
TRBJ1-2,TRBV11-2,.,TRBD1,CASSYSTGGLYGHTF,TGTGCCAGCAGCTATAGTACAGGGGGCTTGTATGGCCACACCTTC
TRBJ2-7,TRBV12-3/TRBV12-4,many,TRBD2,CASSETSGSEQYF,TGTGCCAGCAGTGAGACTAGCGGGAGCGAGCAGTACTTC
TRBJ2-6,TRBV5-1,many,.,CASSPGRSSGANVLTF,TGCGCCAGCAGCCCGGGACGCTCCTCTGGGGCCAACGTCCTGACTTTC
TRBJ2-7,TRBV20-1,few,.,CSARDREYEQYF,TGCAGTGCTAGAGATAGAGAGTACGAGCAGTACTTC
TRBJ1-1,TRBV3-1,.,.,CATSGRGLTEAFF,TGTGCCACCTCAGGCCGGGGATTGACTGAAGCTTTCTTT
TRBJ1-4,TRBV28,many,TRBD1,CASSPPTGNGEKLFF,TGTGCCAGCAGCCCACCGACAGGGAATGGTGAAAAACTGTTTTTT
TRBJ2-3,TRBV11-1,.,.,CASSLFLTSTDTQYF,TGTGCCAGCAGCTTATTCCTGACTAGCACAGATACGCAGTATTTT
TRBJ2-3,TRBV9,.,.,CASSVTPRTDTQYF,TGTGCCAGCAGCGTAACCCCGCGCACAGATACGCAGTATTTT
TRBJ2-5,TRBV12-3/TRBV12-4,many,TRBD2,CASSPREAGRETQYF,TGTGCCAGCAGTCCCCGGGAGGCAGGTCGTGAGACCCAGTACTTC
TRBJ1-1,TRBV29-1,few,.,CSVGPLRQSMNTEAFF,TGCAGCGTTGGACCATTGAGACAGTCCATGAACACTGAAGCTTTCTTT
TRBJ2-5,TRBV12-3/TRBV12-4,.,.,CASSLTAAPLETQYF,TGTGCCAGCAGTTTAACGGCCGCCCCGTTAGAGACCCAGTACTTC
TRBJ1-2,TRBV20-1,many,.,CSAKGANYGYTF,TGCAGTGCTAAAGGTGCTAACTATGGCTACACCTTC
TRBJ1-2,TRBV6-5,.,TRBD1,CASSYSFNRGSGGYTF,TGTGCCAGCAGTTACTCGTTTAACAGGGGGTCTGGGGGCTACACCTTC
TRBJ2-1,TRBV6-1,many,.,CASSSDGSSYNEQFF,TGTGCCAGCAGCTCTGACGGCAGCTCCTACAATGAGCAGTTCTTC
TRBJ2-7,TRBV28,.,TRBD2,CASSPRLAGGYEQYF,TGTGCCAGCAGCCCAAGACTAGCGGGAGGATACGAGCAGTACTTC
TRBJ2-3,TRBV5-1,.,TRBD2,CASSLVPAGVADTQYF,TGCGCCAGCAGCTTGGTCCCAGCGGGAGTCGCAGATACGCAGTATTTT
TRBJ2-5,TRBV6-6,many,TRBD1,CASSYRRGQVEETQYF,TGTGCCAGCAGTTACCGCCGCGGACAGGTAGAAGAGACCCAGTACTTC
TRBJ2-3,TRBV12-3/TRBV12-4,few,.,CASSPSSENADTQYF,TGTGCCAGCAGCCCCTCCAGCGAAAACGCAGATACGCAGTATTTT
TRBJ1-2,TRBV20-1,.,.,CSAPTLRDYGYTF,TGCAGTGCCCCAACCCTCCGGGATTATGGCTACACCTTC
TRBJ2-3,TRBV20-1,many,.,CSAEGRNTDTQYF,TGCAGTGCGGAAGGACGGAACACAGATACGCAGTATTTT